This TCR beta chain was found in a study of T cell responses to AZD1222 COVID-19 vaccine. CDR1 is GTSNPN, CDR2 SVGIG, per germline (reference sequence). V lost 0 bases and J 0 bases, leaving 9 bases between the germline ends. The CDR3 covers 15 residues. To note about this clone: The antigen is unknown.

Study observations and caveats: Clonal diversity may have been underestimated, and the donors were mostly white British, with more females than males. Unmutated variant regions are reportedly the target of nearly half of TCRs that are spike-specific. Vaccination with two AZD1222 doses was followed by a rise in Spike-specific TCR breadth and depth.

Sequenced by immunoSEQ multiplex PCR; TCRdb stores in-frame clones only, minus some. The sample includes approximately 67,000 clones, around 89% seen only once; the top ten take more than 25%. Analyses pooled second doses at about 4 or about 12 weeks. The sequence came from an adult who received the AZD1222 COVID-19 vaccine. The sequenced sample was peripheral blood, obtained 28 days after the second AZD1222 dose. The chain employs TRBV30 and TRBJ1-3; D is unclear. The CDR3 sequence: CAWSVRSTSGNTIYF. CDR3 DNA: TGTGCCTGGAGTGTACGGTCGACCTCTGGAAACACCATATATTTT.